Below are 22 T cell receptor beta chains sequenced from a single sample in a study of cytomegalovirus exposure and HLA in healthy donors. Sequenced by immunoSEQ multiplex PCR; TCRdb stores in-frame clones only, minus some. The table lists tens of thousands of clones, roughly 94% of them singletons. Sequenced: PBMCs. Receptors originate from a woman aged 18-30 years in good health and CMV-seronegative.

The chain recombines TRBV15 with TRBJ2-3; 8 bases are a match to TRBD2. This CDR3 contains 16 residues. V shed 5 bases and J 1 base; nucleotides not matched to a gene: 8. Germline V gene data show CDR1 as LNHNV and CDR2 as YYDKDF (reference sequence). Written as DNA, the CDR3 is TGTGCCACCAGCTCATTCGGGACTAGAGGCACAGATACGCAGTATTTT. It specifies CATSSFGTRGTDTQYF. The full variable domain, in which reference TRBV15 and TRBJ2-3 provide the parts outside the CDR3, is DAMVIQNPRYQVTQFGKPVTLSCSQTLNHNVMYWYQQKSSQAPKLLFHYYDKDFNNEADTPDNFQSRRPNTSFCFLDIRSPGLGDTAMYLCATSSFGTRGTDTQYFGPGTRLTVL.

This chain links TRBV11-2 with TRBJ1-1, with TRBD1 matching over 7 bases. The CDR3 is 14 amino acids. J lost 3 bases, V lost 0 bases, and 1 base had no gene match. The germline V gene has CDR1 SGHAT and CDR2 FQNNGV. The CDR3 loop is CASSLEQGYTEAFF. The CDR3 DNA reads as TGTGCCAGCAGCTTAGAACAGGGGTACACTGAAGCTTTCTTT.

The chain couples TRBV4-1 to TRBJ2-4; 13 nucleotides align to TRBD2. Germline lookup yields CDR1 MGHRA and CDR2 YSYEKL. J gave up 2 bases and V 0 bases, and 13 bases lay outside the gene matches. CDR3 length: 21 amino acids. The CDR3 loop is CASSQERGGSTSGRSKNIQYF. CDR3 sequence (DNA): TGCGCCAGCAGCCAAGAGAGGGGTGGGTCGACTAGCGGGAGGTCCAAAAACATTCAGTACTTC.

The rearrangement uses TRBV19 and TRBJ2-1, with 8 bases identical to TRBD2. The CDR3 extends over 14 amino acids. Germline-derived CDR1 and CDR2 are LNHDA and SQIVND (reference sequence). After removal of 7 bases from V and 5 bases from J, the junction contained 7 bases not matched to a gene. CDR3 nucleotides: TGTGCCAGTACGAGACTAGCGAAGGACAATGAGCAGTTCTTC. Protein sequence: CASTRLAKDNEQFF.

The chain employs TRBV7-9 and TRBJ2-3, with 9 positions matching TRBD2. V trimming: 5 bases; J trimming: 7 bases; junction bases outside the gene matches: 13. Germline V gives CDR1 SEHNR, CDR2 FQNEAQ (reference sequence). The CDR3 loop spans 16 amino acids. The CDR3 sequence: CASSISSGRVTHTQYF. The DNA of the CDR3 is TGTGCCAGCAGCATAAGTAGCGGGAGAGTCACTCATACGCAGTATTTT. Based on the CDR3 plus reference TRBV7-9 and TRBJ2-3, the full variable domain is DTGVSQNPRHKITKRGQNVTFRCDPISEHNRLYWYRQTLGQGPEFLTYFQNEAQLEKSRLLSDRFSAERPKGSFSTLEIQRTEQGDSAMYLCASSISSGRVTHTQYFGPGTRLTVL.

V and J are TRBV21-1 and TRBJ2-7; TRBD2, as called in the table, went unchecked against the DNA. TRBV21-1 is designated a pseudogene. This CDR3 is built from 15 residues. CDR3 region: CASSNFPSGVYEQYF. The CDR3 bases are TGTGCCAGCAGCAATTTCCCTAGCGGGGTCTACGAGCAGTACTTC.

The CDR3 region has the DNA TGTGCCAGCAGCCCCCGGACAGAAACTAACTATGGCTACACCTTC. Its protein is CASSPRTETNYGYTF. The V and J genes are TRBV7-9 and TRBJ1-2; a weak D match, TRBD1 (6 bases). Trimming stripped 5 bases from V and 0 bases from J, with 13 bases between. The CDR3 runs 15 residues. In germline, CDR1 is SEHNR, CDR2 FQNEAQ (reference sequence).

This clone was recorded once. This chain links TRBV9 with TRBJ2-7; 9 positions match TRBD1. The V gene's germline CDR1 is SGDLS and CDR2 YYNGEE. Losses at the gene ends were 6 bases for V and 6 bases for J; bases not matched to a gene: 10. The CDR3 loop spans 14 amino acids. CDR3 in amino acids: CASTAGTGSSEQYF. In DNA, the CDR3 is TGTGCCAGCACGGCCGGGACAGGGTCTTCCGAGCAGTACTTC.

The V call is TRBV28, the J call TRBJ1-3; 9 bases agree with TRBD1. CDR1 and CDR2 from the germline V gene are MDHEN and SYDVKM. The CDR3 consists of 16 residues. V lost 5 bases and J lost 0; bases outside the gene matches: 5. This CDR3 reads CASSPWTGDSGNTIYF. CDR3 DNA sequence: TGTGCCAGCAGTCCATGGACAGGGGACTCTGGAAACACCATATATTTT.

This clone was seen a single time. The V and J genes are TRBV30 and TRBJ1-1; D gene ambiguous. This CDR3 has 13 amino acids. The germline CDR1 and CDR2 sequences are GTSNPN and SVGIG (reference sequence). Trimming removed 5 bases from V and 0 bases from J, with 10 bases in between. The CDR3 loop is CAWERSLNTEAFF. CDR3 DNA: TGTGCCTGGGAACGGTCACTGAACACTGAAGCTTTCTTT. The whole variable domain, remainder taken from reference TRBV30 and TRBJ1-1, is SQTIHQWPATLVQPVGSPLSLECTVEGTSNPNLYWYRQAAGRGLQLLFYSVGIGQISSEVPQNLSASRPQDRQFILSSKKLLLSDSGFYLCAWERSLNTEAFFGQGTRLTVV.

This sequence joins TRBV29-1 and TRBJ2-5; 11 bases are shared with TRBD2. The CDR3 contains 14 residues. V gave up 4 bases and J gave up 4 bases; unmatched junction bases: 5. Germline V gene data show CDR1 as SQVTM and CDR2 as ANQGSEA. CDR3 sequence reads: CSVVLAGEGETQYF. The CDR3 region has the DNA TGCAGCGTTGTACTAGCGGGAGAGGGAGAGACCCAGTACTTC. Complete variable domain (other parts from reference TRBV29-1 and TRBJ2-5): SAVISQKPSRDICQRGTSLTIQCQVDSQVTMMFWYRQQPGQSLTLIATANQGSEATYESGFVIDKFPISRPNLTFSTLTVSNMSPEDSSIYLCSVVLAGEGETQYFGPGTRLLVL.

This chain joins TRBV2 and TRBJ1-1; 10 bases line up with TRBD1. The V gene's germline CDR1 is SNHLY and CDR2 FYNNEI. CDR3 length equals 16 residues. V lost 6 bases, J lost 1 base, and 8 bases stayed unmatched. The CDR3 is CASSGQGGVSNTEAFF. CDR3 sequence (DNA): TGTGCCAGCAGCGGACAGGGGGGAGTATCGAACACTGAAGCTTTCTTT.

This clone has only one observation. This chain uses TRBV27 with TRBJ1-2; TRBD1 might be the D (6 bases). The length of the CDR3 is 13 residues. Germline CDR1 is MNHEY and CDR2 is SMNVEV (reference sequence). V was clipped by 4 bases and J by 6 bases, with 12 bases between them. The CDR3 protein is CASSSNRADGYTF. For the CDR3, the DNA is TGTGCCAGCAGTTCCAACAGGGCGGATGGCTACACCTTC.

The chain combines TRBV5-4 with TRBJ1-2; tentatively, D is TRBD1 (6 bases). V was cut by 3 bases and J by 8 bases, with 17 bases left in between. This CDR3 has 14 amino acids. Germline V CDR1 and CDR2: SGHNT, YYREEE (reference sequence). CDR3 sequence: CASSSGGGLGGYTF. The CDR3 bases are TGTGCCAGCAGCTCAGGCGGGGGGCTAGGGGGCTACACCTTC.

The V gene is TRBV13, the J gene TRBJ1-3; 7 nucleotides match TRBD1. CDR1 PRHDT and CDR2 FYEKMQ come from the germline V gene (reference sequence). The CDR3 loop spans 15 amino acids. V trimming: 5 bases; J trimming: 0 bases; junction bases outside the gene matches: 4. This chain's CDR3 is CASSHDRASGNTIYF. The CDR3 DNA reads TGTGCCAGCAGCCACGACAGGGCCTCTGGAAACACCATATATTTT.

The chain has TRBV5-1 and TRBJ1-1; no reliable D call. V was cut by 5 bases and J by 5 bases, with 13 bases left in between. The CDR3 extends over 13 amino acids. The germline V gene has CDR1 SGHRS and CDR2 YFSETQ. CDR3 sequence reads: CASREGVYTEAFF. The CDR3 DNA sequence: TGCGCCAGCAGGGAGGGAGTTTATACTGAAGCTTTCTTT. The full variable domain, rest sourced from reference TRBV5-1 and TRBJ1-1, is KAGVTQTPRYLIKTRGQQVTLSCSPISGHRSVSWYQQTPGQGLQFLFEYFSETQRNKGNFPGRFSGRQFSNSRSEMNVSTLELGDSALYLCASREGVYTEAFFGQGTRLTVV.

This clone was counted a single time. The chain is built from TRBV18 and TRBJ1-2; TRBD1 aligns across 9 bases. CDR3 length equals 14 residues. Looked up from germline, CDR1 is KGHSH and CDR2 is LQKENI. V trimming: 3 bases; J trimming: 3 bases; junction bases outside the gene matches: 2. The CDR3 DNA reads TGTGCCAGCTCACCGGGACAGGGATACTATGGCTACACCTTC. Its translation: CASSPGQGYYGYTF.

The chain employs TRBV30 and TRBJ1-1; perhaps TRBD1 as D (6 bases). This CDR3 is 14 amino acids long. Trimming left V 1 base short and J 10 bases short, with 19 bases between. Germline CDR1 and CDR2: GTSNPN and SVGIG (reference sequence). The CDR3 bases are TGTGCCTGGAGTGACCGGGCAGGGGTTAAGGTAGCTTTCTTT. Translated, it gives CAWSDRAGVKVAFF.

This clone appeared a few times. The chain carries TRBV28 and TRBJ2-7, with 9 nucleotides matching TRBD2. The germline gives CDR1 MDHEN, CDR2 SYDVKM. The CDR3 is made up of 15 amino acids. With V trimmed by 6 bases and J by 6 bases, 12 bases remained unmatched. CDR3 in DNA: TGTGCCAGCAGCCTAGCGGGGAGGAGAGGGACCGAGCAGTACTTC. Translation: CASSLAGRRGTEQYF.

The V and J genes are TRBV7-9 and TRBJ2-1; 11 nucleotides align to TRBD1. The ends lost 5 bases at V and 8 bases at J; junction bases unmatched: 11. This CDR3 is built from 16 residues. Germline lookup yields CDR1 SEHNR and CDR2 FQNEAQ (reference sequence). The CDR3 sequence: CASSQLPGQGDHEQFF. The CDR3 DNA reads as TGTGCCAGCAGCCAACTTCCGGGACAGGGGGACCATGAGCAGTTCTTC.

This CDR3 is CASSSGLAGNTGELFF. The DNA for the CDR3 is TGTGCCAGCAGCTCCGGACTAGCGGGGAACACCGGGGAGCTGTTTTTT. The V gene is TRBV7-2, the J gene TRBJ2-2; 11 nucleotides agree with TRBD2. The length of the CDR3 is 16 residues. From germline, CDR1 is SGHTA and CDR2 FQGNSA. The V gene end was trimmed by 4 bases and the J gene end by 1 base; junction bases not matched to a gene: 2.

V is TRBV10-1 and J is TRBJ1-1; D unclear. V was cut by 4 bases and J by 2 bases, with 8 bases left in between. Looked up from germline, CDR1 is WNHNN and CDR2 is SYGVQD (reference sequence). This CDR3 spans 13 amino acids. The CDR3 region is CASSGQVNTEAFF. DNA of the CDR3: TGCGCCAGCAGTGGACAAGTAAACACTGAAGCTTTCTTT.